This T cell receptor beta chain was identified in a study of T cell responses to AZD1222 COVID-19 vaccine. General study results and limits: Most donors were white British and more were female, and clonal diversity was possibly underestimated. Spike-specific TCR breadth and depth were elevated following two AZD1222 doses.

This table comes from immunoSEQ multiplex PCR, and its TCRdb copy is limited to in-frame clones, with some not included. The sample comprises around 99,000 clones, about 85% of which are singletons, and around 4.5% rests with the top ten. As regards this clone: The target antigen is unknown.

This TCR came from an adult in good health. Here the sequenced sample was peripheral blood, taken on day 0 of AZD1222 vaccination.

CDR3 amino acids: CASSETSNGYTF. The CDR3 region has the DNA TGTGCCAGCAGTGAAACTTCCAATGGCTACACCTTC. This chain uses TRBV6-1 with TRBJ1-2; D not resolved. V lost 2 bases and J lost 6, with 7 bases in between. Per germline, CDR1 MNHNS and CDR2 SASEGT. CDR3 size: 12 residues.